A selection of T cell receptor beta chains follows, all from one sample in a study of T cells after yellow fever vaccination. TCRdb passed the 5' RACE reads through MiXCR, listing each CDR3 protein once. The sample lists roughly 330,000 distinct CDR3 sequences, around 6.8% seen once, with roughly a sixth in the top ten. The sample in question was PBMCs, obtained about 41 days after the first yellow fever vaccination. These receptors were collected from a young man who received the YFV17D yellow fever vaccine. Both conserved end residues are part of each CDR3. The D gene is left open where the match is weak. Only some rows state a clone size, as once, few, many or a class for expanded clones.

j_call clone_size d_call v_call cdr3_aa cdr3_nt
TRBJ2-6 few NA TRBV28 CASGGQPFSGANVLTF TGTGCCAGCGGTGGACAGCCGTTTTCTGGGGCCAACGTCCTGACTTTC
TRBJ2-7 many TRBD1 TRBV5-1 CASSLAEGAREQYF TGCGCCAGCAGCTTGGCCGAGGGGGCGAGGGAGCAGTACTTC
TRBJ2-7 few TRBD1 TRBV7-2 CASSFAGQEYYF TGTGCCAGCAGCTTTGCGGGACAGGAGTATTACTTC
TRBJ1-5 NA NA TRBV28 CASSSGSSNLKPQHF TGTGCCAGCAGTTCCGGGTCCTCGAATTTGAAGCCCCAGCATTTT
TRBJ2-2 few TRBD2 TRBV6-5 CASTLVGGVTGELFF TGTGCCAGCACCCTGGTGGGGGGGGTCACCGGGGAGCTGTTTTTT
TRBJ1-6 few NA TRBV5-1 CASSPGNNSPLHF TGCGCCAGCAGCCCGGGGAATAATTCACCCCTCCACTTT
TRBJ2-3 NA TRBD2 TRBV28 CASSHGPGIAGAQYF TGTGCCAGCAGTCATGGGCCTGGGATAGCGGGGGCCCAGTATTTT
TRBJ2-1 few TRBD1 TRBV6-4 CASSDGDSSYNEQFF TGTGCCAGCAGTGACGGGGACAGCTCCTACAATGAGCAGTTCTTC
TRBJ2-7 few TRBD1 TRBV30 CAWSRGQVEQYF TGTGCCTGGAGCAGGGGGCAAGTCGAGCAGTACTTC
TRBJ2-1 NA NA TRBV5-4 CASSTETVNNEQFF TGTGCCAGCAGTACCGAGACAGTTAACAATGAGCAGTTCTTC
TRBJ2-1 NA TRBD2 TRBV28 CASSPSRGGAYTFF TGTGCCAGCAGTCCCTCCCGCGGGGGGGCCTATACGTTCTTC
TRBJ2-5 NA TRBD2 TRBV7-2 CASSLGSGLAAETQYF TGTGCCAGCAGCTTAGGAAGTGGACTAGCCGCAGAGACCCAGTACTTC
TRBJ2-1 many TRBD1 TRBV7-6 CASSLVAKTGGEQFF TGTGCCAGCAGCTTAGTCGCGAAAACAGGGGGCGAGCAGTTCTTC
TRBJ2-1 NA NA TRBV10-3 CAISDRATYNEQFF TGTGCCATCAGCGATAGGGCAACTTACAATGAGCAGTTCTTC
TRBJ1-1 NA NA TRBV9 CASSPWGGGTEAFF TGTGCCAGCAGCCCATGGGGAGGGGGCACTGAAGCTTTCTTT
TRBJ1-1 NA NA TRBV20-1 CSATYGGSTEAFF TGCAGTGCCACCTATGGTGGGAGCACTGAAGCTTTCTTT
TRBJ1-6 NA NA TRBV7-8 CASSLGAVDYSPLHF TGTGCCAGCAGCTTAGGGGCTGTTGATTATTCACCCCTCCACTTT
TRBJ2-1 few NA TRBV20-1 CSARDRGYNEQFF TGCAGTGCTAGAGATCGCGGTTACAATGAGCAGTTCTTC
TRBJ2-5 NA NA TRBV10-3 CAISGQPQETQYF TGTGCCATCAGTGGACAGCCCCAAGAGACCCAGTACTTC
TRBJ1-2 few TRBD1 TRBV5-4 CASSVPGTATFYGYTF TGTGCCAGCAGCGTACCCGGGACAGCTACTTTCTATGGCTACACCTTC
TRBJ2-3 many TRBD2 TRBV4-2 CASSRRGGTDTQYF TGTGCCAGCAGCCGCCGGGGGGGCACAGATACGCAGTATTTT
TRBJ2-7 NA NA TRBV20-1 CSAPGVTDEQYF TGCAGTGCCCCTGGCGTGACAGACGAGCAGTACTTC
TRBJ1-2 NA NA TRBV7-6 CASSPGSELNYGYTF TGTGCCAGCAGTCCCGGCAGCGAGTTAAACTATGGCTACACCTTC
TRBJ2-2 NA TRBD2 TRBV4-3 CASSQGPSGDPTGELFF TGCGCCAGCAGCCAAGGGCCTAGCGGGGATCCTACCGGGGAGCTGTTTTTT
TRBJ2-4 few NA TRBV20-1 CSARGIETAKNIQYF TGCAGTGCTAGAGGAATAGAGACGGCCAAAAACATTCAGTACTTC
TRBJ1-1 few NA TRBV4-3 CASSQEVGGGRAFF TGCGCCAGCAGCCAAGAGGTGGGAGGGGGACGGGCTTTCTTT
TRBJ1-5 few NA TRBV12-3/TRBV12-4 CAITGGGNSNQPQHF TGTGCCATCACCGGGGGGGGGAATAGCAATCAGCCCCAGCATTTT
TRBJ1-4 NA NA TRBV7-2 CASSLVWGEKLFF TGTGCCAGCAGCTTAGTGTGGGGTGAAAAACTGTTTTTT
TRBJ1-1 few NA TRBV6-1 CASSKTGNTEAFF TGTGCCAGCAGTAAGACAGGGAACACTGAAGCTTTCTTT
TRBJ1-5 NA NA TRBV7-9 CASSLVGTKGGPQHF TGTGCCAGCAGCTTAGTTGGGACTAAAGGGGGGCCCCAGCATTTT
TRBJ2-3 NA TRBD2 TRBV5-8 CASSDGLAGGSTDTQYF TGTGCCAGCAGCGACGGACTAGCGGGGGGGAGCACAGATACGCAGTATTTT
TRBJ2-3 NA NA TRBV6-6 CATARGTDTQYF TGTGCCACCGCCCGGGGGACAGATACGCAGTATTTT
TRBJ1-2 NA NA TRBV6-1 CASSVTWGGYGYTF TGTGCCAGCAGTGTAACGTGGGGGGGTTATGGCTACACCTTC
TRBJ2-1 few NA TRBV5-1 CASSTRLYNEQFF TGCGCCAGCAGCACCCGACTCTACAATGAGCAGTTCTTC
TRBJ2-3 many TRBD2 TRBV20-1 CSARSSGGPIYTQYF TGCAGTGCTAGATCGTCGGGGGGGCCTATTTATACGCAGTATTTT
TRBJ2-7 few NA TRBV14 CASSQAEGLEQYF TGTGCCAGCAGCCAAGCGGAGGGGCTCGAGCAGTACTTC
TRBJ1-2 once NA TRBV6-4 CASEAGTTLGYTF TGTGCCAGCGAAGCCGGGACAACTCTTGGCTACACCTTC
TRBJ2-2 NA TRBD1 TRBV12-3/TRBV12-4 CVSSPIYDRATGELFF TGTGTCAGCAGTCCCATATACGACAGGGCCACCGGGGAGCTGTTTTTT
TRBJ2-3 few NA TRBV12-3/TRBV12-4 CASRSPGFGTQYF TGTGCCAGCAGAAGTCCGGGCTTCGGTACGCAGTATTTT
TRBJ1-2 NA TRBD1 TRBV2 CASRLDRVGVGYTF TGTGCCAGCAGGTTGGACAGGGTGGGAGTTGGCTACACCTTC
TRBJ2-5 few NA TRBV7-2 CASSPLTTGKITQYF TGTGCCAGCAGCCCCCTGACTACAGGAAAGATCACCCAGTACTTC
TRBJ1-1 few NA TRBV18 CASSPASGTVNTEAFF TGTGCCAGCTCACCAGCGAGCGGGACGGTGAACACTGAAGCTTTCTTT
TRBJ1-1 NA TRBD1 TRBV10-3 CAINSGTGKKNTEAFF TGTGCCATCAATTCCGGGACAGGGAAAAAGAACACTGAAGCTTTCTTT
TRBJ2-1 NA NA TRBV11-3 CASSLRLTAFTTGKTYNEQFF TGTGCCAGCAGCCTACGGCTTACGGCTTTTACCACCGGGAAGACCTACAATGAGCAGTTCTTC
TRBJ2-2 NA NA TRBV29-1 CSVLGTRNTGELFF TGCAGCGTTCTAGGGACAAGGAACACCGGGGAGCTGTTTTTT
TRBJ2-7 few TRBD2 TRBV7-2 CASSLAASGGDYEQYF TGTGCCAGCAGCTTAGCCGCTAGCGGGGGGGACTACGAGCAGTACTTC
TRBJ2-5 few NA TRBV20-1 CSAKKPAGPRYTQYF TGCAGTGCTAAGAAACCGGCGGGGCCACGATATACCCAGTACTTC
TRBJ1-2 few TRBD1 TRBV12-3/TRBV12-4 CASTKLRQGGYGYTF TGTGCCAGCACCAAACTTCGACAGGGTGGCTATGGCTACACCTTC
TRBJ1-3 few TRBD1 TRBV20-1 CSAMTGVGNTIYF TGCAGTGCCATGACAGGGGTTGGGAACACCATATATTTT
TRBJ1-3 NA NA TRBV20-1 CSAAEGYTIYF TGCAGTGCTGCGGAGGGGTACACCATATATTTT
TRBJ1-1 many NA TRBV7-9 CASRIEGEAFF TGTGCCAGCAGGATTGAGGGCGAAGCTTTCTTT